These 7 T cell receptor beta chains share one sample of origin, sequenced in a study of CD8+CD57+ T cells in acquired aplastic anemia. Template material for TCR beta VDJ and CDR3 profiling consisted of genomic DNA. TCRdb used MiXCR to reprocess the reads, holding one entry per CDR3 protein. Here the sample spans some 120,000 distinct CDR3 sequences, about 46% being singletons. Sample: sorted CD4+, CD8+, or CD8+CD57+ T cells (not recorded which) from PBMCs. The receptors derive from a human donor in good health, serving as a control.

This chain connects TRBV10-2 to TRBJ2-7; perhaps TRBD1 as D (5 bases). Germline V lookup: CDR1 WSHSY, CDR2 SAAADI. CDR3 length: 14 amino acids. Deletions cut 6 bases from V and 0 bases from J, with 12 bases between. The CDR3 protein is CASRQGMGSYEQYF. As DNA, the CDR3 is TGCGCCAGCAGGCAGGGAATGGGCTCCTACGAGCAGTACTTC.

This rearrangement joins TRBV10-2 to TRBJ1-2; D not certain. Deletions cut 2 bases from V and 4 bases from J, with 11 bases between. CDR1 WSHSY and CDR2 SAAADI come from the germline V gene. The CDR3 has 14 amino acids. This CDR3 is CASSEEGRFYGYTF. The CDR3 DNA reads TGCGCCAGCAGTGAGGAGGGCAGATTCTATGGCTACACCTTC.

This clonotype was seen many times. The rearrangement uses TRBV6-4 and TRBJ1-1, with D possibly TRBD1 on 5 matching bases. Trimming pared 6 bases from V and 1 base from J, leaving 9 bases between. The CDR3 is made up of 13 amino acids. Germline values: CDR1 MRHNA, CDR2 SNTAGT. For the CDR3, the DNA is TGTGCCAGCAGCATCAGGGAGAACACTGAAGCTTTCTTT. Translation: CASSIRENTEAFF.

There are many counts of this clonotype. The chain carries TRBV10-3 and TRBJ2-3; the match to TRBD2 covers 8 bases. Germline V gene sequence: CDR1 ENHRY, CDR2 SYGVKD. J lost 5 bases, V lost 2 bases, and 9 bases had no gene match. CDR3 length equals 16 residues. The chain's CDR3 is CAISERGLAGKDTQYF. The CDR3 nucleotides read TGTGCCATCAGTGAGAGGGGATTAGCGGGGAAAGATACGCAGTATTTT.

The chain employs TRBV7-3 and TRBJ2-3, with 12 bases identical to TRBD2. The CDR3 is 16 amino acids. Germline V gives CDR1 SGHTA, CDR2 FQGTGA. V lost 4 bases and J lost 3; bases outside the gene matches: 5. The CDR3 sequence: CASSSPSGGATDTQYF. The DNA of the CDR3 is TGTGCCAGCAGCTCGCCTAGCGGGGGGGCAACAGATACGCAGTATTTT.

In this sample, this clonotype turned up a few times. The V and J genes are TRBV18 and TRBJ1-1; maybe TRBD1 (5 bases). This CDR3 contains 15 residues. Trimming removed 7 bases at V and 6 bases at J, with 21 bases between. The germline V gene encodes CDR1 KGHSH and CDR2 LQKENI. CDR3 DNA: TGTGCCAGCTTAACGGCGCGAGGGGCCAGCGCTGAAGCTTTCTTT. As protein: CASLTARGASAEAFF. The full variable domain, its missing parts supplied by reference TRBV18 and TRBJ1-1, is NAGVMQNPRHLVRRRGQEARLRCSPMKGHSHVYWYRQLPEEGLKFMVYLQKENIIDESGMPKERFSAEFPKEGPSILRIQQVVRGDSAAYFCASLTARGASAEAFFGQGTRLTVV.

Notes on this clonotype: Germline and junction disagree at one end, which may indicate a read error. This rearrangement joins TRBV15 to TRBJ2-5, with a possible D match to TRBD2 (5 bases). Germline loops: CDR1 LNHNV, CDR2 YYDKDF (reference sequence). The CDR3 length is 16 residues. Here the CDR3 reads CATNRDRTDGQETQYF. CDR3 DNA sequence: TGTGCCACCAACAGAGATCGGACTGACGGGCAAGAGACCCAGTACTTC.